Included here is one TCR beta chain sequence, with context. The data derive from a study of blood T cell repertoires in COVID-19. About the study: Samples of COVID-19 (acute and convalescent) were obtained from the United States, Italy and Spain. Sample material is recorded as cDNA or gDNA derived from T cells, B-cell-depleted T cells, or PBMCs.

Authors' analysis steps: The assay estimated nucleated cells by amplifying reference gene primers. Assay: immunoSEQ multiplex PCR; the TCRdb copy retains only in-frame clones and omits some. D and trimming come from the DNA, and the V and J calls and clone size come from that table. The top ten hold approximately 1.6% of the sample, which has some 150,000 clones, 84% seen once. Germline V lookup: CDR1 MGHDK, CDR2 SYGVNS. The CDR3 is 13 residues long. Between the trimmed V and J ends, which lost 4 bases and 5 bases, there was a span of 11 bases. Recruits, aged roughly 18 to 95 years, lived in about two dozen US areas.

The chain employs TRBV25-1 and TRBJ2-5, with D possibly TRBD2 on 7 matching bases. The receptor was derived from a woman aged 18 to 35 who had been exposed to COVID-19. The sample consisted of PBMCs or T cells enriched from blood (not recorded which). CDR3 bases: TGTGCCAGCAGTGTGGGGGGGCGGGAGACCCAGTACTTC. As protein: CASSVGGRETQYF. The full variable domain, with the rest looked up from reference TRBV25-1 and TRBJ2-5, is EADIYQTPRYLVIGTGKKITLECSQTMGHDKMYWYQQDPGMELHLIHYSYGVNSTEKGDLSSESTVSRIRTEHFPLTLESARPSHTSQYLCASSVGGRETQYFGPGTRLLVL.